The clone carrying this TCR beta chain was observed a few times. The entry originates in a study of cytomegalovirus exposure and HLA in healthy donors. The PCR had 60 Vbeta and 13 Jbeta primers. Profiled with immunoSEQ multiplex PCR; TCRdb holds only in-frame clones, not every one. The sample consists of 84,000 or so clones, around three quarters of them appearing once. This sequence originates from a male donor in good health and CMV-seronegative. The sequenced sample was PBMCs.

CDR3 coding DNA: TGTGCCAGTAGTAAGGCTAGAAACAATGAGCAGTTCTTC. Translation: CASSKARNNEQFF. V is TRBV19 and J is TRBJ2-1; no reliable D call. Germline CDR1 is LNHDA and CDR2 is SQIVND (reference sequence). The CDR3 contains 13 residues. Trimming stripped 4 bases from V and 5 bases from J, with 9 bases between.